This TCR beta chain originates from a study of identifying expanded T cells in peripheral blood. The assay was immunoSEQ multiplex PCR, and TCRdb's table has in-frame clones only and misses some. The profile shows 100,000 to 150,000 clones, 75% to 90% of them singletons. About this clone itself: Antigen: not known.

The V and J ends lost 1 base and 0 bases respectively, with 10 bases between them. Germline V lookup: CDR1 KGHSH, CDR2 LQKENI. The CDR3 is made up of 16 amino acids. General observations from the study: Over around two and four weeks, about 15 and 19 clones changed, versus 1.2 between replicates. Two-week clone count variance significantly increased as total template count grew.

This sequence originates from a person aged 18 to 70 in good health. Sequenced material: blood. The chain is built from TRBV18 and TRBJ1-3; D ambiguous. The CDR3 DNA reads as TGTGCCAGCTCACCACGTCCGGTGAGCTCTGGAAACACCATATATTTT. This encodes CASSPRPVSSGNTIYF.